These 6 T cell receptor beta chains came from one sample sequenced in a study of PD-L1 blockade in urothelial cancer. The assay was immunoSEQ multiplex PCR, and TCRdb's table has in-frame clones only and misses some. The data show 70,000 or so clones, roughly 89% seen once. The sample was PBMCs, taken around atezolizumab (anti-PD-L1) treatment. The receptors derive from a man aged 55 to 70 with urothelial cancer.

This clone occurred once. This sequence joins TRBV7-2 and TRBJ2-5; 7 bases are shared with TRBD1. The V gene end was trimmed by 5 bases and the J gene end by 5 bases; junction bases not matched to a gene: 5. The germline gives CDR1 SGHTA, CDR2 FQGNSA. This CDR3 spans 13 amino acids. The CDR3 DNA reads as TGTGCCAGCAGCCTGACAGGGTGGGAGACCCAGTACTTC. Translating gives CASSLTGWETQYF.

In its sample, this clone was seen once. In DNA, the CDR3 is TGCGCCAGCAGCTTCTATTCCCACAATGAGCAGTTCTTC. This sequence encodes CASSFYSHNEQFF. The genes are TRBV5-1 and TRBJ2-1; D gene unclear. CDR3 length: 13 residues. Trimming pared 2 bases from V and 5 bases from J, leaving 8 bases between. Germline CDR1 SGHRS, CDR2 YFSETQ.

CDR3 bases: TGTGCCAGTAGTATGGACTCCCATGATTCCTACGAGCAGTACTTC. Translated, it gives CASSMDSHDSYEQYF. The chain couples TRBV19 to TRBJ2-7; D perhaps matches TRBD2 (5 bases). Germline V CDR1 and CDR2: LNHDA, SQIVND (reference sequence). The CDR3 loop spans 15 amino acids. V lost 3 bases and J lost 1, with 13 bases in between.

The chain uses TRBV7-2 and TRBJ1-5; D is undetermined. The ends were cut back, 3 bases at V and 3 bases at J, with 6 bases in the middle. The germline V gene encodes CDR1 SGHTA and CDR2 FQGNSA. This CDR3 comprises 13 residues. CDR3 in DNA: TGTGCCAGCAGCTTGCAGTTCAATCAGCCCCAGCATTTT. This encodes CASSLQFNQPQHF.

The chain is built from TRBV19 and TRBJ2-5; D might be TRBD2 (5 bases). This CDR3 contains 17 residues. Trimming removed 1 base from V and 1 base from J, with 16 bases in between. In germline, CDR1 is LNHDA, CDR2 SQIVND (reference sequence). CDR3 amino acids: CASSIGGIGRSQETQYF. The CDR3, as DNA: TGTGCCAGTAGTATAGGGGGTATAGGGAGAAGCCAAGAGACCCAGTACTTC.

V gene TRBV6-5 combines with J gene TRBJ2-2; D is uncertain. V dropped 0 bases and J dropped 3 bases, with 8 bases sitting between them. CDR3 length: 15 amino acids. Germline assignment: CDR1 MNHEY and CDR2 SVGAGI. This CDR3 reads CASSYSSTYTGELFF. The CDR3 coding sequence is TGTGCCAGCAGTTACTCCAGTACCTACACCGGGGAGCTGTTTTTT.